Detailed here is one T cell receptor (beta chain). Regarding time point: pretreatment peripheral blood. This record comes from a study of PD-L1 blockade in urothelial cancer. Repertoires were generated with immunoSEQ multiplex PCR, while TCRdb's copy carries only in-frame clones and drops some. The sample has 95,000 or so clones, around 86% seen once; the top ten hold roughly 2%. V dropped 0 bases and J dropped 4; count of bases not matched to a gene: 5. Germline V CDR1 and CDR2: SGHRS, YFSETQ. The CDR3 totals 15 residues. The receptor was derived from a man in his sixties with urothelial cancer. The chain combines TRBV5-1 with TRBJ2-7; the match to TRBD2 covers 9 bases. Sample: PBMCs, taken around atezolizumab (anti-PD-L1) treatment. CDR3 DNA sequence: TGCGCCAGCAGCTTGGCCTTGCGGGAGGGGTACGAGCAGTACTTC. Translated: CASSLALREGYEQYF.